Detailed here is one T cell receptor beta chain. As yet, its antigen is unknown. CDR3 length: 14 amino acids. TCRdb's table, derived via immunoSEQ multiplex PCR, lists solely in-frame clones and lacks some. The sample contains fewer than 25,000 clones, 65% to 75% of which appear only once. This sample is part of a study of early stage breast cancer tumors. Study at large: The ER+/PR+/HER2- tumors included roughly eight ductal and four lobular carcinomas. Findings and limits, study-wide: Comparing each tissue with blood distinguished tumor from normal in 14 of 16 patients.

This chain connects TRBV8-2 to TRBJ1-2. TRBV8-2 is annotated as a pseudogene. This clonotype was obtained from a person aged 55-75 years with breast cancer. Sequences were obtained from breast tumor tissue. The CDR3 reads CGMETRRKTYGYTF. The CDR3 DNA sequence: TGTGGCATGGAGACTAGGCGAAAGACCTATGGCTACACCTTC.